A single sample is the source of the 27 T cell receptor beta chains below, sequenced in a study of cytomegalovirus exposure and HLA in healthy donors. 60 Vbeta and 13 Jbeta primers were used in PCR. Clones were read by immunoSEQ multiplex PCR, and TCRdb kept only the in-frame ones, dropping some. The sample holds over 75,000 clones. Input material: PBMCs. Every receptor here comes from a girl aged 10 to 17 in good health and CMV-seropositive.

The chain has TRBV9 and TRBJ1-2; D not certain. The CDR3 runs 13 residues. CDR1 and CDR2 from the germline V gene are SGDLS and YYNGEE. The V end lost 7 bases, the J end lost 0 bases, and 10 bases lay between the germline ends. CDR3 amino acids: CASSPGANYGYTF. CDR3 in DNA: TGTGCCAGCTCCCCCGGGGCTAACTATGGCTACACCTTC.

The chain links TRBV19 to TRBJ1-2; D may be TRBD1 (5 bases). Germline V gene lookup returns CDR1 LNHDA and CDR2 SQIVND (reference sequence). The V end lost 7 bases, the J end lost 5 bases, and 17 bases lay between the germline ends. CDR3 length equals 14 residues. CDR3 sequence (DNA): TGTGCCAGTAACCCGAGACAGCAACAGTATGGCTACACCTTC. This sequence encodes CASNPRQQQYGYTF.

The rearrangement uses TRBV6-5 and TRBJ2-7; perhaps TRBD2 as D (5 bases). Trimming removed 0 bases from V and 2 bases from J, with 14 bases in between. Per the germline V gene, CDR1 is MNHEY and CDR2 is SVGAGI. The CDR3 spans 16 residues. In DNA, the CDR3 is TGTGCCAGCAGTTACTCGAGGGCTGCCACGACCTACGAGCAGTACTTC. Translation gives CASSYSRAATTYEQYF.

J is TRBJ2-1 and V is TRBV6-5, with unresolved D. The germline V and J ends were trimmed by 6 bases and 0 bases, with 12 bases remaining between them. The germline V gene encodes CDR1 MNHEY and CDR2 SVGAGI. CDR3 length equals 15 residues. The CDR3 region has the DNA TGTGCCAGCAGAGCTACTCCGAGCTCCTACAATGAGCAGTTCTTC. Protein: CASRATPSSYNEQFF.

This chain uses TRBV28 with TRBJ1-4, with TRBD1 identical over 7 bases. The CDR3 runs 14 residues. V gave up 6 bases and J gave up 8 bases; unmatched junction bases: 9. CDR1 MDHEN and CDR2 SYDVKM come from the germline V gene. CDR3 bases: TGTGCCAGCAGCCCTGACAGGGCTTGGGAAAAACTGTTTTTT. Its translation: CASSPDRAWEKLFF.

DNA of the CDR3: TGTGCCAGCAGCGAACGTTCTTGGGAGTACGGGGGCTACACCTTC. Encoded protein: CASSERSWEYGGYTF. This rearrangement joins TRBV9 to TRBJ1-2; D is ambiguous. With 3 bases removed from V and 8 bases from J, the gap between germline ends came to 20 bases. Per germline, CDR1 SGDLS and CDR2 YYNGEE. This CDR3 region has 15 residues.

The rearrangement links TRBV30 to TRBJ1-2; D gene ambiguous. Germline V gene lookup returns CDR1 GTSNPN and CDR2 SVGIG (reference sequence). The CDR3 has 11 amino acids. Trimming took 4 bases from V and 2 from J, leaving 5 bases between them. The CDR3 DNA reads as TGTGCCTGGACGGGAAACTATGGCTACACCTTC. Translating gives CAWTGNYGYTF.

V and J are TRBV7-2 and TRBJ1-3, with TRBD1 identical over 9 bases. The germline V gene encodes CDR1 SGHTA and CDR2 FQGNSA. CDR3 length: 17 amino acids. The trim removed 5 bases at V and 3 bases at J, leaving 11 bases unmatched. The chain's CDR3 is CASSLGTGLAHGNTIYF. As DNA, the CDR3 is TGTGCCAGCAGCCTCGGGACAGGGCTAGCTCATGGAAACACCATATATTTT.

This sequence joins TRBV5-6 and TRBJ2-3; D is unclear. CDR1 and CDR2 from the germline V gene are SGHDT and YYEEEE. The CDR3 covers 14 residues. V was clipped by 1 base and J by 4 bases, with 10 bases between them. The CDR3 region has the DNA TGTGCCAGCAGCTTGTTGTCACAGTCAGATACGCAGTATTTT. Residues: CASSLLSQSDTQYF.

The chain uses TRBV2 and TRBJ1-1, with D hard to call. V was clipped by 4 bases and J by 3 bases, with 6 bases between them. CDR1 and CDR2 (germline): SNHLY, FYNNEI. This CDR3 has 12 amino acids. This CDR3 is CASSGRYTEAFF. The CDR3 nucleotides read TGTGCCAGCAGTGGGAGGTACACTGAAGCTTTCTTT.

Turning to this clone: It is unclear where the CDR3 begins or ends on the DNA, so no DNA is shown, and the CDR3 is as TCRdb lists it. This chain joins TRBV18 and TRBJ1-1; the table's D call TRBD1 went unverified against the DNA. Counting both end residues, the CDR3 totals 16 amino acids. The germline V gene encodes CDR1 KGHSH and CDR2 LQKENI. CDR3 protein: CASSPSWGPGNTEDFF.

The CDR3 DNA follows: TGTGCCAGCAGTTGGGACTGGGACAGCGACAATGAGCAGTTCTTC. Translated, it gives CASSWDWDSDNEQFF. The genes are TRBV6-5 and TRBJ2-1; D possibly corresponds to TRBD1 (7 bases). The CDR3 loop spans 15 amino acids. V was shortened by 4 bases and J by 5 bases, with 15 bases between the two germline ends. Germline values: CDR1 MNHEY, CDR2 SVGAGI.

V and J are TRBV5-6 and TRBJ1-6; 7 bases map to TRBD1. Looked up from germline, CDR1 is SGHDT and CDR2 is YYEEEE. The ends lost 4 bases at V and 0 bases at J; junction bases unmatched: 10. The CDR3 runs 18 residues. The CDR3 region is CASSLVPQGFSYNSPLHF. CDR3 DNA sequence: TGTGCCAGCAGCCTAGTCCCACAGGGGTTCTCCTATAATTCACCCCTCCACTTT. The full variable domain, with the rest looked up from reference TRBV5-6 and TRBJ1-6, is DAGVTQSPTHLIKTRGQQVTLRCSPKSGHDTVSWYQQALGQGPQFIFQYYEEEERQRGNFPDRFSGHQFPNYSSELNVNALLLGDSALYLCASSLVPQGFSYNSPLHFGNGTRLTVT.

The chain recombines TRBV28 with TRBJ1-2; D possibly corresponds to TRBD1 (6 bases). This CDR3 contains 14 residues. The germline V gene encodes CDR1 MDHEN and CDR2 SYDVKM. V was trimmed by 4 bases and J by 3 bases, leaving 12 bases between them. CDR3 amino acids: CASSSQGADYGYTF. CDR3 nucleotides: TGTGCCAGCAGTTCACAGGGTGCAGACTATGGCTACACCTTC.

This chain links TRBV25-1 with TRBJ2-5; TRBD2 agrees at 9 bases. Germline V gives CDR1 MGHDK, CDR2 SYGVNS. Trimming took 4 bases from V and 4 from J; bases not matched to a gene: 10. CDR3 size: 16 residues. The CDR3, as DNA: TGTGCCAGCAGTGCCATGGCGGGGGGGCTTGGAGAGACCCAGTACTTC. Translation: CASSAMAGGLGETQYF.

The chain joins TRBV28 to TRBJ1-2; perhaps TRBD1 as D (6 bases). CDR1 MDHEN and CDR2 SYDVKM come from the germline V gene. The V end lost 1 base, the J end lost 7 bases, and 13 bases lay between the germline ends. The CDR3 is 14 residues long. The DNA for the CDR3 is TGTGCCAGCAGTTTATCCCCTCAAGGGGGTGGCTACACCTTC. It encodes CASSLSPQGGGYTF.

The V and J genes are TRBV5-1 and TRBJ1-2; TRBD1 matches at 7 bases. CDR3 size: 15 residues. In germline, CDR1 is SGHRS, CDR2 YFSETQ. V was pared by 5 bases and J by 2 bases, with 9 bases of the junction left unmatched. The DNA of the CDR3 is TGCGCCAGCAGACCTATACCGGGACAGAACTATGGCTACACCTTC. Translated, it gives CASRPIPGQNYGYTF.

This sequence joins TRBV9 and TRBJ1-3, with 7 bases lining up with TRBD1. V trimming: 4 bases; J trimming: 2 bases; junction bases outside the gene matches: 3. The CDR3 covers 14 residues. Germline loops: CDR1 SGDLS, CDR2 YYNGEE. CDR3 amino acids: CASSTGVAGNTIYF. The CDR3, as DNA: TGTGCCAGCAGCACAGGGGTGGCTGGAAACACCATATATTTT.

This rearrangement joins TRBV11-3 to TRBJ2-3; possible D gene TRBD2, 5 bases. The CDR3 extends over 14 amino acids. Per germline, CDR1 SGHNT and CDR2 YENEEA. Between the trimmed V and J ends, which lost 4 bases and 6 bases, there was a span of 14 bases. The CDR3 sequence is CASSSGKGRDTQYF. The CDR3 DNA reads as TGTGCCAGCAGCTCCGGGAAAGGGCGCGATACGCAGTATTTT. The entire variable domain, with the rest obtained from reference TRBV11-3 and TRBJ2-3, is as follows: EAGVVQSPRYKIIEKKQPVAFWCNPISGHNTLYWYLQNLGQGPELLIRYENEEAVDDSQLPKDRFSAERLKGVDSTLKIQPAELGDSAVYLCASSSGKGRDTQYFGPGTRLTVL.

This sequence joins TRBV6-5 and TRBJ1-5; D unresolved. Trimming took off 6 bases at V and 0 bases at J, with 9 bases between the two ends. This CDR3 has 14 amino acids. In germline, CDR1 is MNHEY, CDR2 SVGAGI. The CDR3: CASSPTDSNQPQHF. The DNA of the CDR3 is TGTGCCAGCAGCCCAACAGATAGCAATCAGCCCCAGCATTTT.

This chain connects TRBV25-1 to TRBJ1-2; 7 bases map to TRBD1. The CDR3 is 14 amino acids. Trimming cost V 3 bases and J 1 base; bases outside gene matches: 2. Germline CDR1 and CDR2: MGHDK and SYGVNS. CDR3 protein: CASSDSGGNYGYTF. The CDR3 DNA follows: TGTGCCAGCAGTGATTCAGGGGGTAACTATGGCTACACCTTC.

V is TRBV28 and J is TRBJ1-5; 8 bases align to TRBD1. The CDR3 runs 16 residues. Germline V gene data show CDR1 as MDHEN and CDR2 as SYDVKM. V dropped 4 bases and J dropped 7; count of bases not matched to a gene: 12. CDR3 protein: CASSSVPRGPEQPQHF. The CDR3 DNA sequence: TGTGCCAGCAGTTCCGTTCCCAGGGGGCCGGAGCAGCCCCAGCATTTT.

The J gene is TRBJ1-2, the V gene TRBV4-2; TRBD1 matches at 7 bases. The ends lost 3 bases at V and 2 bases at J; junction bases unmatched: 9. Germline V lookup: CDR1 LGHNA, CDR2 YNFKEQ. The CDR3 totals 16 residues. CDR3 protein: CASSQARQGPNYGYTF. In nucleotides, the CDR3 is TGTGCCAGCAGCCAGGCCCGACAGGGACCCAACTATGGCTACACCTTC.

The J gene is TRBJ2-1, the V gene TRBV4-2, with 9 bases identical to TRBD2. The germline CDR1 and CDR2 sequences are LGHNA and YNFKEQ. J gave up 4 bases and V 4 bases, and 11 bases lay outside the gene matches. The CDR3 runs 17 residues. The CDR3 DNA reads TGTGCCAGCAGCCCTATCGCCGGGACTAGCAGGTACAATGAGCAGTTCTTC. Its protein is CASSPIAGTSRYNEQFF.

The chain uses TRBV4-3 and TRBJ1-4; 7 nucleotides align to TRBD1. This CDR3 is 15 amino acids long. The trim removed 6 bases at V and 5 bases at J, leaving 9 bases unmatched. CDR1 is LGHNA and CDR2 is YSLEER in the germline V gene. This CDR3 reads CASSFSRGPNEKLFF. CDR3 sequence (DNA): TGCGCCAGCAGTTTCTCTAGGGGGCCAAATGAAAAACTGTTTTTT.

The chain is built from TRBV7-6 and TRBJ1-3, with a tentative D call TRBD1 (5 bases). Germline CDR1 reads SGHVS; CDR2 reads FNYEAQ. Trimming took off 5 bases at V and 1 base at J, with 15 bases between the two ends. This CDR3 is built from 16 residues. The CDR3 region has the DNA TGTGCCAGCAGCCCTCCGACAGCCAGGTCTGGAAACACCATATATTTT. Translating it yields CASSPPTARSGNTIYF.

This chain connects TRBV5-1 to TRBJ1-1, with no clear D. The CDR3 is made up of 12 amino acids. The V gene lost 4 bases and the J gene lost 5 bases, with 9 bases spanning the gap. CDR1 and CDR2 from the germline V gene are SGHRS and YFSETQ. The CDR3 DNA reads TGCGCCAGCAGCCCAGAGGGAACTGAAGCTTTCTTT. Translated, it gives CASSPEGTEAFF.